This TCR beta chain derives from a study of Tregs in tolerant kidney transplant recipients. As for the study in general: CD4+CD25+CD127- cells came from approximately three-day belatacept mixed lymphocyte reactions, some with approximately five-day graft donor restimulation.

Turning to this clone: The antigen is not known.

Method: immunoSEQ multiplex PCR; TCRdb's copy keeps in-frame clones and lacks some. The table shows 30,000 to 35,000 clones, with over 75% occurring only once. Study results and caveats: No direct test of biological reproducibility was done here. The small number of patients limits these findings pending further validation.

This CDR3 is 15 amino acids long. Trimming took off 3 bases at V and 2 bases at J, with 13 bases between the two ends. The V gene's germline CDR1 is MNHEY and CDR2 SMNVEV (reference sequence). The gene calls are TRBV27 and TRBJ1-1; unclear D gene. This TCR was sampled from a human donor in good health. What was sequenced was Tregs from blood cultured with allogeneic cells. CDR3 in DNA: TGTGCCAGCAGTTTTGCGGGATTCCCAAACACTGAAGCTTTCTTT. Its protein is CASSFAGFPNTEAFF.